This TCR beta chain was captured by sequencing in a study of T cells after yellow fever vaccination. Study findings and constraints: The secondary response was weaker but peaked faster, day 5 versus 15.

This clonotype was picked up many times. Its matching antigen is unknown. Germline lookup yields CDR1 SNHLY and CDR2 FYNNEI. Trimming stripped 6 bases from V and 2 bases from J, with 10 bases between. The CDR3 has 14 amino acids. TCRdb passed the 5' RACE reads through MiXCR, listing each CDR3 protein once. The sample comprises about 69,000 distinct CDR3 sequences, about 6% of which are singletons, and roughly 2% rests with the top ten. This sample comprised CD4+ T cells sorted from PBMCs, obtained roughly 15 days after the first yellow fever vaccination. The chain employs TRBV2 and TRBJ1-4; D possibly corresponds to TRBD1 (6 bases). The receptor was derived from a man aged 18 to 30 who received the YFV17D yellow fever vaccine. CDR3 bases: TGTGCCAGCAGCCCGGGACATACTAATGAAAAACTGTTTTTT. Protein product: CASSPGHTNEKLFF.